Below are 31 T cell receptor beta chains sequenced from a single sample in a study of CD8+ T cells in alopecia areata. cDNA serving as the sequencing template came from extracted, reverse transcribed RNA. The protocol was immunoSEQ multiplex PCR, while the TCRdb copy is restricted to in-frame clones and leaves out a portion. Seen here are 55,000 to 70,000 clones, around half observed once, and the top ten hold roughly 17%. Specimen: CD8+ T cells sorted from blood, collected at week 0. The receptor source for this set is a human donor with alopecia areata.

The CDR3 nucleotides read TGCAGCGTTCGGTCCGGGAGCTTGGATACGCAGTATTTT. This sequence encodes CSVRSGSLDTQYF. This chain joins TRBV29-1 and TRBJ2-3; a weak D match, TRBD2 (6 bases). V was clipped by 5 bases and J by 6 bases, with 15 bases between them. This CDR3 region has 13 residues. Germline CDR1 and CDR2: SQVTM and ANQGSEA.

The CDR3 protein is CASSPRTRLSYEQYF. Written as DNA, the CDR3 is TGTGCCAGCAGCCCCCGTACCCGCCTCTCCTACGAGCAGTACTTC. The chain carries TRBV7-9 and TRBJ2-7; D gene uncertain. From germline, CDR1 is SEHNR and CDR2 FQNEAQ (reference sequence). The CDR3 sequence is 15 residues long. V was cut by 5 bases and J by 0 bases, with 14 bases left in between.

In DNA, the CDR3 is TGTGCCAGCAGTTTATTAGGGACTAGCGGGAGTCATGGAGATACGCAGTATTTT. This gives the protein CASSLLGTSGSHGDTQYF. The rearrangement joins TRBV27 to TRBJ2-3, with 14 bases identical to TRBD2. Germline CDR1 and CDR2: MNHEY and SMNVEV (reference sequence). The CDR3 runs 18 residues. Trimming cost V 1 base and J 5 bases; bases outside gene matches: 8.

The chain combines TRBV13 with TRBJ2-1, with D tentatively TRBD1 or TRBD2 (5 bases each). This CDR3 comprises 14 residues. Deletions cut 2 bases from V and 10 bases from J, with 15 bases between. Per germline, CDR1 PRHDT and CDR2 FYEKMQ (reference sequence). Here the CDR3 DNA reads TGTGCCAGCAGCTTACAGCCCCCCGGGGACGAGCAGTTCTTC. Its protein is CASSLQPPGDEQFF.

V usage is TRBV30 and J usage is TRBJ2-2; the match to TRBD2 covers 8 bases. The J segment lost 5 bases and the V segment lost 4 bases, leaving 6 bases of the junction unmatched. This CDR3 contains 14 residues. CDR1 GTSNPN and CDR2 SVGIG come from the germline V gene (reference sequence). CDR3 loop: CAWTVGLVTGELFF. The CDR3, as DNA: TGTGCCTGGACGGTGGGACTAGTAACCGGGGAGCTGTTTTTT.

The V gene is TRBV7-2, the J gene TRBJ2-1, with TRBD1 matching 7 bases. CDR1 SGHTA and CDR2 FQGNSA come from the germline V gene. CDR3 length equals 15 residues. Unmatched junction bases numbered 4, after V lost 5 bases and J lost 0 bases. The CDR3 is CASSQGDPSYNEQFF. CDR3 nucleotides: TGTGCCAGCAGCCAGGGGGACCCCTCCTACAATGAGCAGTTCTTC.

This chain uses TRBV4-3 with TRBJ2-2; 12 positions agree with TRBD2. Germline assignment: CDR1 LGHNA and CDR2 YSLEER. V lost 0 bases and J lost 7; bases outside the gene matches: 6. The CDR3 spans 17 residues. The CDR3 sequence is CASSQDGPSGRGGELFF. CDR3 bases: TGCGCCAGCAGCCAAGATGGGCCTAGCGGGAGGGGCGGGGAGCTGTTTTTT.

This clone was seen just once. The chain links TRBV5-1 to TRBJ2-6; TRBD1 aligns across 8 bases. The CDR3 is 17 residues long. Germline V lookup: CDR1 SGHRS, CDR2 YFSETQ. V shed 4 bases and J 0 bases; nucleotides not matched to a gene: 6. CDR3 sequence: CASSMGQATSGANVLTF. CDR3 in DNA: TGCGCCAGCAGCATGGGACAGGCGACCTCTGGGGCCAACGTCCTGACTTTC.

The chain uses TRBV30 and TRBJ1-1, with a tentative D call TRBD1 (5 bases). V was cut by 4 bases and J by 7 bases, with 28 bases left in between. The CDR3 is 17 amino acids. CDR1 and CDR2 (germline): GTSNPN, SVGIG (reference sequence). CDR3 in amino acids: CAWTPVLGDYDWSEAFF. The DNA for the CDR3 is TGTGCCTGGACCCCGGTGCTGGGGGACTACGATTGGAGTGAAGCTTTCTTT. Drawing the rest from reference TRBV30 and TRBJ1-1, the complete variable domain is SQTIHQWPATLVQPVGSPLSLECTVEGTSNPNLYWYRQAAGRGLQLLFYSVGIGQISSEVPQNLSASRPQDRQFILSSKKLLLSDSGFYLCAWTPVLGDYDWSEAFFGQGTRLTVV.

CDR3 sequence reads: CASGKGQGRQETQYF. CDR3 sequence (DNA): TGTGCTAGTGGTAAGGGACAGGGACGGCAAGAGACCCAGTACTTC. This rearrangement joins TRBV12-5 to TRBJ2-5; 9 bases align to TRBD1. CDR1 and CDR2 (germline): LGHNT, FRNRAP. The V gene end was trimmed by 5 bases and the J gene end by 2 bases; junction bases not matched to a gene: 6. The CDR3 has 15 amino acids.

In nucleotides, the CDR3 is TGTGCCAGCAGCTTACTAGCGACCACCGGGGAGCTGTTTTTT. Amino acids: CASSLLATTGELFF. The V gene is TRBV7-6, the J gene TRBJ2-2; TRBD2 might be the D (6 bases). Germline assignment: CDR1 SGHVS and CDR2 FNYEAQ. V was cut by 2 bases and J by 4 bases, with 8 bases left in between. The CDR3 contains 14 residues.

In its sample, this clone was seen a few times. The rearrangement uses TRBV21-1 and TRBJ2-7. TRBV21-1 is a documented pseudogene. The CDR3 totals 14 residues. The CDR3 nucleotides read TGTGCCAGCCATAGGACGTCGAGCTCCTACGAGCAGTACTTC. This codes for CASHRTSSSYEQYF.

To note about this clone: Other DNA sequences in the sample encode the same CDR3. The gene calls are TRBV5-1 and TRBJ2-3; no firm D call. The V end was cut by 0 bases, the J end by 3 bases, with 8 bases between. Germline CDR1 and CDR2: SGHRS and YFSETQ. CDR3 size: 14 residues. DNA for the CDR3: TGCGCCAGCAGCTTGGAATCGGTTACAGATACGCAGTATTTT. Its translation is CASSLESVTDTQYF.

This clone was seen more than once but under ten times. The chain joins TRBV7-9 to TRBJ2-3; no reliable D call. Germline CDR1 and CDR2: SEHNR and FQNEAQ (reference sequence). The CDR3 consists of 12 residues. Trimming left V 5 bases short and J 7 bases short, with 10 bases between. CDR3 DNA sequence: TGTGCCAGCAGCACCGGAGAAAATACGCAGTATTTT. Amino acids: CASSTGENTQYF.

As regards this clone: Just one base apart from a much larger clone, this may be a read error. This sample also contains other DNA sequences that code for the same CDR3. The chain couples TRBV7-9 to TRBJ1-1; D not resolved. V lost 3 bases and J lost 1, with 3 bases in between. This CDR3 region has 12 residues. CDR1 and CDR2 (germline): SEHNR, FQNEAQ (reference sequence). In DNA form, the CDR3 reads TGTGCCAGCAGCTTTGGGAACACTGAAGCTTTCTTT. This gives the protein CASSFGNTEAFF.

The rearrangement uses TRBV29-1 and TRBJ2-4, with unresolved D. The germline V gene has CDR1 SQVTM and CDR2 ANQGSEA. Trimming took 5 bases from V and 3 from J, leaving 14 bases between them. This CDR3 has 14 residues. CDR3: CSVLGGDGKNIQYF. The CDR3 DNA reads TGCAGCGTTTTGGGCGGTGACGGCAAAAACATTCAGTACTTC.

This clone showed up many times. The chain links TRBV16 to TRBJ1-1; D ambiguous. V gave up 0 bases and J gave up 8 bases, with 7 bases separating them. This CDR3 contains 12 residues. CDR1 is KGHSY and CDR2 is FQNENV in the germline V gene. CDR3 in DNA: TGTGCCAGCAGCCAATCGATGGCCGAAGCTTTCTTT. Its translation: CASSQSMAEAFF.

This clone has only a few counts. The rearrangement joins TRBV28 to TRBJ2-2; D call uncertain. The length of the CDR3 is 11 residues. The germline V gene has CDR1 MDHEN and CDR2 SYDVKM. The ends were cut back, 10 bases at V and 5 bases at J, with 8 bases in the middle. The CDR3 here is CANPVTGELFF. For the CDR3, the DNA is TGTGCCAACCCCGTTACCGGGGAGCTGTTTTTT.

The gene calls are TRBV29-1 and TRBJ1-2, with a possible D match to TRBD1 (5 bases). The CDR3 has 14 amino acids. V was shortened by 0 bases and J by 1 base, with 9 bases between the two germline ends. Germline CDR1 and CDR2: SQVTM and ANQGSEA. The CDR3 reads CSVEDPGRNYGYTF. CDR3 nucleotides: TGCAGCGTTGAAGACCCGGGACGTAACTATGGCTACACCTTC.

The chain recombines TRBV27 with TRBJ2-7; a weak D match, TRBD1 (5 bases). The CDR3 loop spans 13 amino acids. Trimming removed 2 bases from V and 5 bases from J, with 10 bases in between. CDR1 is MNHEY and CDR2 is SMNVEV in the germline V gene (reference sequence). CDR3 DNA: TGTGCCAGCAGTTTAGTAGGGGTGGACGAGCAGTACTTC. Translating gives CASSLVGVDEQYF.

V gene TRBV15 combines with J gene TRBJ2-2; 8 positions match TRBD1. The CDR3 contains 16 residues. The V segment lost 3 bases and the J segment 9 bases; nucleotides outside the gene matches: 12. CDR1 is LNHNV, CDR2 YYDKDF, per germline (reference sequence). The CDR3 coding sequence is TGTGCCACCAGCAGCCCCTCACAGGGGGACCTCCGGGAGCTGTTTTTT. Protein: CATSSPSQGDLRELFF.

The V gene is TRBV29-1, the J gene TRBJ2-1; weak D call: TRBD1 (5 bases). The CDR3 has 15 residues. Trimming took off 0 bases at V and 4 bases at J, with 13 bases between the two ends. CDR1 is SQVTM and CDR2 is ANQGSEA in the germline V gene. The CDR3 loop is CSVEEMLDIYNEQFF. CDR3 coding DNA: TGCAGCGTTGAAGAAATGCTGGACATTTACAATGAGCAGTTCTTC.

This chain joins TRBV29-1 and TRBJ1-4; D is undetermined. Germline V gene sequence: CDR1 SQVTM, CDR2 ANQGSEA. This CDR3 has 14 residues. V was trimmed by 6 bases and J by 3 bases, leaving 14 bases between them. The CDR3 reads CSVQKAGSNEKLFF. The CDR3 region has the DNA TGCAGCGTGCAGAAGGCCGGGTCTAATGAAAAACTGTTTTTT.

The chain is built from TRBV29-1 and TRBJ2-1, with a possible D match to TRBD2 (5 bases). The CDR3 extends over 12 amino acids. Germline values: CDR1 SQVTM, CDR2 ANQGSEA. Trimming removed 8 bases from V and 6 bases from J, with 14 bases in between. The CDR3 nucleotides are TGCAGCCCGGACTGGCCGGGCAATGAGCAGTTCTTC. Protein: CSPDWPGNEQFF.

V usage is TRBV29-1 and J usage is TRBJ2-7; a possible D gene is TRBD2 (5 bases). Germline CDR1 is SQVTM and CDR2 is ANQGSEA. CDR3 size: 13 residues. Trimming stripped 0 bases from V and 4 bases from J, with 10 bases between. The chain's CDR3 is CSVEEGREYEQYF. The DNA of the CDR3 is TGCAGCGTTGAAGAGGGTCGGGAATACGAGCAGTACTTC.

The chain carries TRBV6-5 and TRBJ2-7; D is unresolved. V shed 2 bases and J shed 2 bases, with 13 bases lying between them. In germline, CDR1 is MNHEY, CDR2 SVGAGI. CDR3 length: 15 residues. CDR3 nucleotides: TGTGCCAGCAGTTACCTTGGCGGAACAACCTACGAGCAGTACTTC. It is translated as CASSYLGGTTYEQYF.

This chain uses TRBV29-1 with TRBJ2-7; 9 bases fit TRBD2. Germline CDR1 and CDR2: SQVTM and ANQGSEA. J gave up 3 bases and V 7 bases, and 10 bases lay outside the gene matches. This CDR3 spans 14 amino acids. The CDR3 DNA reads as TGCAGCGAAGGCCGGGGGACTAGCATCTACGAGCAGTACTTC. This sequence encodes CSEGRGTSIYEQYF.

Comments on this clone: Other DNA sequences in this sample translate to the same CDR3. The J gene is TRBJ2-3, the V gene TRBV5-1, with unresolved D. CDR1 and CDR2 (germline): SGHRS, YFSETQ. The V end was cut by 0 bases, the J end by 2 bases, with 7 bases between. The CDR3 is 14 residues long. In nucleotides, the CDR3 is TGCGCCAGCAGCTTGGAATCCCCCACAGATACGCAGTATTTT. Amino acids: CASSLESPTDTQYF.

This clone was found once. The rearrangement links TRBV30 to TRBJ2-1; no reliable D call. The CDR3 has 13 amino acids. Deletions cut 3 bases from V and 8 bases from J, with 14 bases between. Looked up from germline, CDR1 is GTSNPN and CDR2 is SVGIG (reference sequence). CDR3: CAWSKGYGDEQFF. The CDR3 DNA sequence: TGTGCCTGGAGCAAAGGTTATGGAGATGAGCAGTTCTTC. Together with reference TRBV30 and TRBJ2-1, the CDR3 gives the full variable domain: SQTIHQWPATLVQPVGSPLSLECTVEGTSNPNLYWYRQAAGRGLQLLFYSVGIGQISSEVPQNLSASRPQDRQFILSSKKLLLSDSGFYLCAWSKGYGDEQFFGPGTRLTVL.

CDR3 sequence (DNA): TGTGCCAGCTGGGCGGGACTGACTACCTACGAGCAGTACTTC. This encodes CASWAGLTTYEQYF. The V gene is TRBV2, the J gene TRBJ2-7, with D possibly TRBD2 on 6 matching bases. With 8 bases removed from V and 2 bases from J, the gap between germline ends came to 16 bases. Germline V gene data show CDR1 as SNHLY and CDR2 as FYNNEI. This CDR3 spans 14 amino acids.

This clone turned up a few times. The chain combines TRBV7-9 with TRBJ2-5; 7 bases are a match to TRBD2. Germline V gene sequence: CDR1 SEHNR, CDR2 FQNEAQ (reference sequence). V dropped 5 bases and J dropped 4; count of bases not matched to a gene: 7. This CDR3 comprises 14 residues. This CDR3 reads CASSQSGGRETQYF. The CDR3 DNA is TGTGCCAGCAGCCAATCGGGAGGTCGAGAGACCCAGTACTTC.